These 27 T cell receptor beta chains originate from one sample sequenced in a study of blood T cell repertoires in COVID-19. Sequenced by immunoSEQ multiplex PCR; TCRdb stores in-frame clones only, minus some. The data show roughly 13,000 clones, over 65% seen once. The material sequenced was peripheral blood. The origin of the receptors is a man aged 35 to 55 with active or convalescent COVID-19.

This clone was counted only a few times. The gene calls are TRBV7-2 and TRBJ2-2, with TRBD2 matching over 7 bases. Germline CDR1 is SGHTA and CDR2 is FQGNSA. V lost 1 base and J lost 4; bases outside the gene matches: 12. The CDR3 runs to 18 residues. CDR3 residues: CASSLERLTSSFTGELFF. CDR3 DNA sequence: TGTGCCAGCAGCTTAGAAAGATTGACTAGCTCGTTCACCGGGGAGCTGTTTTTT. The variable domain in full, with the rest retrieved from reference TRBV7-2 and TRBJ2-2, is GAGVSQSPSNKVTEKGKDVELRCDPISGHTALYWYRQSLGQGLEFLIYFQGNSAPDKSGLPSDRFSAERTGGSVSTLTIQRTQQEDSAVYLCASSLERLTSSFTGELFFGEGSRLTVL.

This chain joins TRBV7-9 and TRBJ2-7, with 7 bases that match TRBD1. The CDR3 consists of 15 residues. J lost 5 bases, V lost 7 bases, and 14 bases had no gene match. Looked up from germline, CDR1 is SEHNR and CDR2 is FQNEAQ (reference sequence). The CDR3 loop is CASNPNGDREDEQYF. The DNA for the CDR3 is TGTGCCAGCAACCCAAATGGTGACAGGGAAGACGAGCAGTACTTC.

The chain couples TRBV10-2 to TRBJ2-3; no definite D call. CDR1 is WSHSY and CDR2 is SAAADI in the germline V gene. Deletions cut 0 bases from V and 1 base from J, with 8 bases between. The length of the CDR3 is 15 residues. CDR3 loop: CASSESIAGTDTQYF. The CDR3 DNA sequence: TGCGCCAGCAGTGAGTCGATAGCCGGCACAGATACGCAGTATTTT.

This chain connects TRBV5-1 to TRBJ1-1; 8 bases match TRBD1. CDR3 size: 15 residues. Germline lookup yields CDR1 SGHRS and CDR2 YFSETQ. The V segment lost 4 bases and the J segment 0 bases; nucleotides outside the gene matches: 5. The CDR3 sequence: CASSPGQGMNTEAFF. The CDR3 nucleotides read TGCGCCAGCAGCCCTGGACAGGGAATGAACACTGAAGCTTTCTTT.

V usage is TRBV4-1 and J usage is TRBJ1-4, with 9 bases identical to TRBD1. Germline V lookup: CDR1 MGHRA, CDR2 YSYEKL. This CDR3 has 22 residues. Germline trimming cut 0 bases from V and 6 bases from J; bases unmatched to any gene: 23. The CDR3 here is CASSQDLRDRVATGGADEKLFF. The CDR3 DNA is TGCGCCAGCAGCCAAGATCTTAGGGACAGGGTAGCTACCGGTGGAGCGGATGAAAAACTGTTTTTT.

The genes are TRBV2 and TRBJ1-6; no definite D call. V was clipped by 6 bases and J by 10 bases, with 22 bases between them. Germline CDR1 and CDR2: SNHLY and FYNNEI. There are 16 residues in the CDR3. CDR3 DNA: TGTGCCAGCAGGAGCAGGTGGGGAACTGAGGGATCACCCCTCCACTTT. Its translation is CASRSRWGTEGSPLHF. Full variable domain (missing parts from reference TRBV2 and TRBJ1-6): EPEVTQTPSHQVTQMGQEVILRCVPISNHLYFYWYRQILGQKVEFLVSFYNNEISEKSEIFDDQFSVERPDGSNFTLKIRSTKLEDSAMYFCASRSRWGTEGSPLHFGNGTRLTVT.

This chain links TRBV7-9 with TRBJ2-1; D possibly corresponds to TRBD2 (6 bases). Per germline, CDR1 SEHNR and CDR2 FQNEAQ (reference sequence). This CDR3 is built from 17 residues. Between the trimmed V and J ends, which lost 6 bases and 5 bases, there was a span of 23 bases. The CDR3 coding sequence is TGTGCCAGCAGTTTCTCCTTAGGGCTGGAGGGGAACAATGAGCAGTTCTTC. This sequence encodes CASSFSLGLEGNNEQFF.

In its sample, this clone was seen once. The chain uses TRBV6-5 and TRBJ1-2, with D possibly matching TRBD1 (5 bases). The V end lost 9 bases, the J end lost 3 bases, and 14 bases lay between the germline ends. The germline V gene encodes CDR1 MNHEY and CDR2 SVGAGI. The CDR3 totals 13 residues. The CDR3 DNA is TGTGCCAGTAGCCCAGGGTTGGACTATGGCTACACCTTC. Translating it yields CASSPGLDYGYTF.

J is TRBJ2-7 and V is TRBV28, with 12 bases fitting TRBD1. Germline V lookup: CDR1 MDHEN, CDR2 SYDVKM. V gave up 2 bases and J gave up 7 bases; unmatched junction bases: 9. The CDR3 loop spans 16 amino acids. The CDR3 DNA reads as TGTGCCAGCAGTTTAATAGGGACAGGGGGCTTGTTTGAGCAGTACTTC. This encodes CASSLIGTGGLFEQYF.

CDR3 sequence: CASSLRGNTEAFF. CDR3 nucleotide sequence: TGCGCCAGCAGCCTTAGAGGTAACACTGAAGCTTTCTTT. The chain is built from TRBV4-3 and TRBJ1-1; D is unclear. Germline loops: CDR1 LGHNA, CDR2 YSLEER. V was pared by 4 bases and J by 2 bases, with 8 bases between. The CDR3 runs to 13 residues.

V gene TRBV2 combines with J gene TRBJ2-1, with TRBD1 identical over 11 bases. Germline CDR1 is SNHLY and CDR2 is FYNNEI. J was trimmed by 5 bases and V by 4 bases; bases with no gene match: 1. CDR3 length: 14 residues. In DNA, the CDR3 is TGTGCCAGCAGTGGGGACAGGGGGGACAATGAGCAGTTCTTC. Translation gives CASSGDRGDNEQFF.

This clone is judged medium-sized. The rearrangement joins TRBV7-9 to TRBJ1-5; TRBD1 agrees at 7 bases. V gave up 5 bases and J gave up 3 bases; unmatched junction bases: 10. The CDR3 consists of 16 residues. The V gene's germline CDR1 is SEHNR and CDR2 FQNEAQ (reference sequence). CDR3 region: CASSPLGTDSNQPQHF. The DNA for the CDR3 is TGTGCCAGCAGCCCTTTAGGGACAGATTCCAATCAGCCCCAGCATTTT.

The V call is TRBV2, the J call TRBJ1-2; 11 bases agree with TRBD1. The ends lost 3 bases at V and 7 bases at J; junction bases unmatched: 10. This CDR3 region has 16 residues. Germline V CDR1 and CDR2: SNHLY, FYNNEI. The CDR3 bases are TGTGCCAGCAGTGAGTCCCGGACAGGGGGCGGCGGTGGCTACACCTTC. Translated, it gives CASSESRTGGGGGYTF.

V usage is TRBV14 and J usage is TRBJ2-7, with unresolved D. This CDR3 comprises 11 residues. V dropped 4 bases and J dropped 3 bases, with 4 bases sitting between them. The germline V gene has CDR1 SGHDN and CDR2 FVKESK. Written as DNA, the CDR3 is TGTGCCAGCAGCCCGGGCTACGAGCAGTACTTC. This sequence encodes CASSPGYEQYF.

This clone occurred once. The chain uses TRBV7-2 and TRBJ2-7, with no clear D. V was pared by 6 bases and J by 1 base, with 13 bases between. The CDR3 length is 14 residues. Germline assignment: CDR1 SGHTA and CDR2 FQGNSA. CDR3 sequence reads: CASSPRPESYEQYF. The CDR3 DNA is TGTGCCAGCAGTCCTAGACCGGAATCCTACGAGCAGTACTTC.

The chain combines TRBV27 with TRBJ2-1; maybe TRBD1 (6 bases). CDR1 and CDR2 (germline): MNHEY, SMNVEV (reference sequence). V was trimmed by 0 bases and J by 8 bases, leaving 14 bases between them. CDR3 length equals 15 residues. In DNA, the CDR3 is TGTGCCAGCAGTTTATCGGGGGCCAGCTGGGATGAGCAGTTCTTC. It translates to CASSLSGASWDEQFF.

V is TRBV27 and J is TRBJ2-7; 7 bases match TRBD1. Trimming took 6 bases from V and 0 from J; bases not matched to a gene: 8. This CDR3 is 15 amino acids long. The V gene's germline CDR1 is MNHEY and CDR2 SMNVEV (reference sequence). Here the CDR3 DNA reads TGTGCCAGCAGGTTTCGTGCAGGGGGCTCCTACGAGCAGTACTTC. Translated: CASRFRAGGSYEQYF.

This clone appeared a few times. J is TRBJ2-6 and V is TRBV4-2; 8 bases line up with TRBD1. Looked up from germline, CDR1 is LGHNA and CDR2 is YNFKEQ. V lost 0 bases, J lost 2 bases, and 0 bases stayed unmatched. The CDR3 contains 16 residues. The CDR3 DNA is TGTGCCAGCAGCCAAGAGGGACAGGCTGGGGCCAACGTCCTGACTTTC. This sequence encodes CASSQEGQAGANVLTF.

The chain links TRBV14 to TRBJ1-2, with D perhaps matching TRBD1 (6 bases). This CDR3 has 13 amino acids. V was clipped by 4 bases and J by 8 bases, with 14 bases between them. In germline, CDR1 is SGHDN, CDR2 FVKESK. This CDR3 reads CASSPGTKWGYTF. Written as DNA, the CDR3 is TGTGCCAGCAGCCCAGGGACAAAATGGGGCTACACCTTC.

The chain couples TRBV2 to TRBJ1-5, with D hard to call. V was pared by 5 bases and J by 4 bases, with 9 bases between. The germline V gene has CDR1 SNHLY and CDR2 FYNNEI. This CDR3 has 13 residues. CDR3 in DNA: TGTGCCAGCAGTCTCGGTCTAAATCAGCCCCAGCATTTT. Protein product: CASSLGLNQPQHF.

The CDR3 sequence is CASSLGRFQYGYF. The CDR3 coding sequence is TGTGCCAGCAGCTTAGGGCGGTTTCAGTACGGGTATTTT. The chain combines TRBV11-2 with TRBJ2-3; D not resolved. Germline CDR1 SGHAT, CDR2 FQNNGV. This CDR3 is built from 13 residues. V gave up 1 base and J gave up 14 bases, with 16 bases separating them.

J is TRBJ2-1 and V is TRBV5-8; unclear D gene. Looked up from germline, CDR1 is SGHTS and CDR2 is YDEGEE. The CDR3 spans 15 residues. The ends were cut back, 6 bases at V and 4 bases at J, with 17 bases in the middle. The CDR3 DNA follows: TGTGCCAGCATCGTTGGGCAGGTCTATTACAATGAGCAGTTCTTC. Translation gives CASIVGQVYYNEQFF.

This chain links TRBV5-1 with TRBJ1-1; TRBD1 matches 7 bases. V lost 2 bases and J lost 9; bases outside the gene matches: 4. Per the germline V gene, CDR1 is SGHRS and CDR2 is YFSETQ. This CDR3 has 12 residues. CDR3 sequence reads: CASSLDRVQAFF. As DNA, the CDR3 is TGCGCCAGCAGCTTAGACAGGGTACAAGCTTTCTTT. The whole variable domain, filled in from reference TRBV5-1 and TRBJ1-1, reads KAGVTQTPRYLIKTRGQQVTLSCSPISGHRSVSWYQQTPGQGLQFLFEYFSETQRNKGNFPGRFSGRQFSNSRSEMNVSTLELGDSALYLCASSLDRVQAFFGQGTRLTVV.

The chain combines TRBV3-1 (or the pseudogene TRBV3-2) with TRBJ1-4, with 9 bases identical to TRBD1. This CDR3 has 14 amino acids. CDR1 LGHDT and CDR2 YNNKEL come from the germline V gene (reference sequence). The junction had 3 bases not matched to a gene; V was cut back by 3 bases and J by 7 bases. CDR3 in amino acids: CASSQTGGAEKLFF. DNA of the CDR3: TGTGCCAGCAGCCAGACAGGGGGGGCTGAAAAACTGTTTTTT.

The chain uses TRBV6-5 and TRBJ1-2, with TRBD1 as a possible D gene (6 bases). The CDR3 has 12 amino acids. V was pared by 5 bases and J by 7 bases, with 11 bases between. Germline CDR1 MNHEY, CDR2 SVGAGI. The chain's CDR3 is CASSPQGSGYTF. DNA for the CDR3: TGTGCCAGCAGTCCCCAGGGGAGTGGCTACACCTTC.

This clone has more than one count but fewer than ten. This sequence joins TRBV6-4 and TRBJ2-3, with TRBD2 matching over 14 bases. The germline V gene encodes CDR1 MRHNA and CDR2 SNTAGT. This CDR3 spans 15 amino acids. J gave up 5 bases and V 2 bases, and 0 bases lay outside the gene matches. CDR3 nucleotide sequence: TGTGCCAGCAGTGACGGGACTAGCGGGGGAGATACGCAGTATTTT. It encodes CASSDGTSGGDTQYF.

V and J are TRBV20-1 and TRBJ1-1; D perhaps matches TRBD1 (6 bases). Trimming removed 3 bases at V and 3 bases at J, with 11 bases between. Germline CDR1 is DFQATT and CDR2 is SNEGSKA (reference sequence). This CDR3 spans 13 amino acids. CDR3 DNA: TGCAGTGCTAGTACAGGGAGGGACACTGAAGCTTTCTTT. Its protein product is CSASTGRDTEAFF.